Presented here are 18 T cell receptor beta chains from one specimen sequenced in a study of blood T cell repertoires in COVID-19 (dated by TCRdb to 2018 to 2020). Library preparation employed the immunoSEQ multiplex PCR assay. In TCRdb, the immuneACCESS table is reduced to in-frame sequences with V and J assigned. These tables do not hold every clone; where another copy was compared, an unresolved V gene accounts for under half, and the others remain unexplained. The sample contains about 55,000 clones, roughly 90% of them found a single time. The ten largest account for roughly 3.9% of the sample. Sequencing was carried out using peripheral blood. These receptors were obtained from a man aged 35 to 55 with COVID-19, enrolled during active disease.

The chain employs TRBV27 and TRBJ1-1; D uncertain. The V and J ends lost 3 bases and 8 bases respectively, with 13 bases between them. This CDR3 contains 13 residues. The germline gives CDR1 MNHEY, CDR2 SMNVEV (reference sequence). CDR3 DNA sequence: TGTGCCAGCAGTTTCGGCAGAGAGGTAGAAGCTTTCTTT. Translation: CASSFGREVEAFF.

J is TRBJ1-2 and V is TRBV3-1 (or the pseudogene TRBV3-2); D gene unclear. CDR1 LGHDT and CDR2 YNNKEL come from the germline V gene (reference sequence). V shed 6 bases and J shed 1 base, with 12 bases lying between them. The CDR3 runs to 14 residues. In DNA, the CDR3 is TGTGCCAGCAGGTGGTCGGGGATTAACTATGGCTACACCTTC. Translation: CASRWSGINYGYTF.

The chain links TRBV10-1 to TRBJ2-3, with TRBD2 matching 8 bases. Per the germline V gene, CDR1 is WNHNN and CDR2 is SYGVQD (reference sequence). J lost 5 bases, V lost 0 bases, and 7 bases had no gene match. The CDR3 is 16 amino acids. DNA of the CDR3: TGCGCCAGCAGTGAGTCGATGGCGGGAGGTAAAGATACGCAGTATTTT. Its translation is CASSESMAGGKDTQYF.

The V and J genes are TRBV28 and TRBJ2-7; TRBD2 matches at 10 bases. This CDR3 is 16 amino acids long. Germline V gives CDR1 MDHEN, CDR2 SYDVKM. With V trimmed by 7 bases and J by 1 base, 10 bases remained unmatched. The CDR3 DNA reads as TGTGCCAGCAATGCAGCGGGGGGGTCCGGTTCCTACGAGCAGTACTTC. It specifies CASNAAGGSGSYEQYF.

This chain uses TRBV6-5 with TRBJ2-6, with 8 bases identical to TRBD1. CDR1 and CDR2 from the germline V gene are MNHEY and SVGAGI. CDR3 size: 16 residues. J gave up 4 bases and V 4 bases, and 6 bases lay outside the gene matches. This CDR3 is CASSSRQGSGANVLTF. Here the CDR3 DNA reads TGTGCCAGCAGTTCTAGACAGGGGTCCGGGGCCAACGTCCTGACTTTC.

The chain recombines TRBV19 with TRBJ1-6; 8 bases align to TRBD1. The trim removed 4 bases at V and 9 bases at J, leaving 5 bases unmatched. Looked up from germline, CDR1 is LNHDA and CDR2 is SQIVND (reference sequence). CDR3 size: 14 residues. The CDR3: CASSTTGASSPLHF. The CDR3 nucleotides are TGTGCCAGTAGTACGACAGGGGCCAGTTCACCCCTCCACTTT.

The V call is TRBV15, the J call TRBJ2-3, with 8 positions matching TRBD1. The CDR3 totals 15 residues. Germline CDR1 reads LNHNV; CDR2 reads YYDKDF (reference sequence). V dropped 0 bases and J dropped 3; count of bases not matched to a gene: 2. In DNA form, the CDR3 reads TGTGCCACCAGCAGAGATACAGGGGGTACAGATACGCAGTATTTT. Its protein is CATSRDTGGTDTQYF.

The chain links TRBV7-9 to TRBJ2-3; 8 nucleotides align to TRBD2. This CDR3 spans 18 amino acids. CDR1 is SEHNR, CDR2 FQNEAQ, per germline (reference sequence). V was clipped by 5 bases and J by 0 bases; unmatched bases: 13. CDR3: CASSAPRAGEPSTDTQYF. The CDR3 DNA sequence: TGTGCCAGCAGCGCTCCGAGAGCGGGAGAGCCTAGCACAGATACGCAGTATTTT.

The chain carries TRBV29-1 and TRBJ1-5; D is uncertain. Per the germline V gene, CDR1 is SQVTM and CDR2 is ANQGSEA. V lost 5 bases, J lost 4 bases, and 12 bases lay in between. The CDR3 loop spans 13 amino acids. CDR3 protein: CSVNDGLNQPQHF. The CDR3 DNA reads TGCAGCGTTAATGACGGACTTAATCAGCCCCAGCATTTT.

The chain links TRBV10-3 to TRBJ2-7; TRBD2 is a possible D gene (5 bases). The germline V gene encodes CDR1 ENHRY and CDR2 SYGVKD. The V gene lost 6 bases and the J gene lost 0 bases, with 9 bases spanning the gap. This CDR3 region has 13 residues. In DNA form, the CDR3 reads TGTGCCATCAGCGGACTGGCCTCCTACGAGCAGTACTTC. This gives the protein CAISGLASYEQYF.

DNA for the CDR3: TGTGCCAGCAAAACTAGCGTCAACAATGAGCAGTTCTTC. This translates into CASKTSVNNEQFF. The chain employs TRBV28 and TRBJ2-1, with 7 bases fitting TRBD2. With 7 bases clipped from V and 5 bases from J, the junction kept 5 bases outside the gene matches. Germline V gene data show CDR1 as MDHEN and CDR2 as SYDVKM. This CDR3 is built from 13 residues.

The chain is built from TRBV5-6 and TRBJ2-1; a possible D gene is TRBD2 (6 bases). CDR1 is SGHDT and CDR2 is YYEEEE in the germline V gene. Between the trimmed V and J ends, which lost 4 bases and 0 bases, there was a span of 23 bases. The CDR3 loop spans 19 amino acids. This CDR3 reads CASSATGTPSYSSYNEQFF. The CDR3 nucleotides read TGTGCCAGCAGCGCAACCGGGACTCCTTCATACAGCTCCTACAATGAGCAGTTCTTC.

This chain joins TRBV6-1 and TRBJ1-5; no firm D call. Germline assignment: CDR1 MNHNS and CDR2 SASEGT. The CDR3 totals 15 residues. Trimming took off 3 bases at V and 3 bases at J, with 12 bases between the two ends. The CDR3 loop reads CASSDEQEINQPQHF. In nucleotides, the CDR3 is TGTGCCAGCAGTGACGAACAAGAAATCAATCAGCCCCAGCATTTT.

DNA for the CDR3: TGTGCCAGCAGCTTCCGCCGGACTCAAGAGACCCAGTACTTC. It encodes CASSFRRTQETQYF. The rearrangement uses TRBV5-4 and TRBJ2-5, with a tentative D call TRBD2 (5 bases). V dropped 2 bases and J dropped 2 bases, with 10 bases sitting between them. CDR1 is SGHNT and CDR2 is YYREEE in the germline V gene (reference sequence). The CDR3 is made up of 14 amino acids.

The DNA for the CDR3 is TGCAGCGTTGAAAGGACAGACGGCTACACCTTC. Amino acid sequence: CSVERTDGYTF. This chain connects TRBV29-1 to TRBJ1-2, with D perhaps matching TRBD1 (6 bases). Trimming stripped 2 bases from V and 8 bases from J, with 9 bases between. The CDR3 is made up of 11 amino acids. Germline CDR1 and CDR2: SQVTM and ANQGSEA.

The chain employs TRBV30 and TRBJ1-2; D is ambiguous. V shed 3 bases and J shed 5 bases, with 7 bases lying between them. The CDR3 sequence is 11 residues long. Germline assignment: CDR1 GTSNPN and CDR2 SVGIG (reference sequence). CDR3 nucleotides: TGTGCCTGGAGCTACCTGTATGGCTACACCTTC. Translated, it gives CAWSYLYGYTF.

A few counts support this clone. The chain recombines TRBV28 with TRBJ1-1, with TRBD1 matching 8 bases. The germline V gene encodes CDR1 MDHEN and CDR2 SYDVKM. The CDR3 spans 14 residues. Germline trimming cut 10 bases from V and 6 bases from J; bases unmatched to any gene: 13. CDR3 in DNA: TGTGCCACGAGAGAACAGGGGGGCACCCCTGAAGCTTTCTTT. It yields the protein CATREQGGTPEAFF.

This chain links TRBV2 with TRBJ1-3; a possible D gene is TRBD1 (5 bases). Germline V gives CDR1 SNHLY, CDR2 FYNNEI. CDR3 length equals 14 residues. Between the trimmed V and J ends, which lost 7 bases and 2 bases, there was a span of 12 bases. Here the CDR3 reads CASKGEGAGNTIYF. CDR3 DNA: TGTGCCAGCAAAGGGGAAGGGGCTGGAAACACCATATATTTT.